The 27 T cell receptor beta chains below come from one sample, sequenced in a study of identical twins. MiXCR, applied by TCRdb to the 5' RACE reads, yields one record per CDR3 protein. The sample lists just under 550,000 distinct CDR3 sequences, around 15% occurring once. Another study also made use of these data, one on yellow fever vaccine responses in identical twins.

Sequencing used CD4+ T cells sorted from blood. Receptors were obtained from a woman between 18 and 30 years old in good health.

The chain couples TRBV28 to TRBJ2-5; 7 nucleotides line up with TRBD1. Germline CDR1 and CDR2: MDHEN and SYDVKM. The CDR3 sequence is 17 residues long. Trimming cost V 3 bases and J 3 bases; bases outside gene matches: 13. The CDR3, as DNA: TGTGCCAGCAGTTTCCTCACCCGACAGGGTCAAGAAGAGACCCAGTACTTC. Amino acid sequence: CASSFLTRQGQEETQYF.

The table lists this clonotype with a few counts. The chain combines TRBV6-6 with TRBJ2-7; 8 nucleotides line up with TRBD2. The CDR3 runs 12 residues. J gave up 10 bases and V 5 bases, and 7 bases lay outside the gene matches. The V gene's germline CDR1 is MNHNY and CDR2 SVGAGI (reference sequence). The CDR3 DNA follows: TGTGCCAGCAGTACGACTAGCGCAAATCAGTACTTC. It translates to CASSTTSANQYF.

The sample holds a few counts of this clonotype. This chain joins TRBV4-1 and TRBJ2-7, with D perhaps TRBD1 or TRBD2 (6 bases each). The CDR3 is 16 amino acids. V lost 2 bases, J lost 0 bases, and 14 bases lay in between. The germline V gene has CDR1 MGHRA and CDR2 YSYEKL. The CDR3 here is CASSQNSGAGSYEQYF. The CDR3, as DNA: TGCGCCAGCAGCCAAAATTCGGGGGCAGGCTCCTACGAGCAGTACTTC.

The rearrangement links TRBV6-1 to TRBJ1-1, with D uncertain. The germline V gene has CDR1 MNHNS and CDR2 SASEGT. V was cut by 6 bases and J by 6 bases, with 14 bases left in between. This CDR3 contains 13 residues. CDR3 sequence reads: CASSREAGAEAFF. In nucleotides, the CDR3 is TGTGCCAGCAGCCGGGAGGCTGGAGCTGAAGCTTTCTTT.

The chain recombines TRBV10-3 with TRBJ2-7; 10 bases match TRBD2. The CDR3 loop spans 15 amino acids. Germline V gene lookup returns CDR1 ENHRY and CDR2 SYGVKD. V lost 8 bases to trimming and J lost 2 bases; unmatched junction nucleotides: 9. As DNA, the CDR3 is TGTGCCATCTCGACGGCCGGGACTAGCGCCTACGAGCAGTACTTC. It yields the protein CAISTAGTSAYEQYF.

This clonotype was detected only once. V usage is TRBV9 and J usage is TRBJ2-2; TRBD2 matches at 7 bases. This CDR3 spans 16 amino acids. V trimming: 0 bases; J trimming: 0 bases; junction bases outside the gene matches: 2. Per the germline V gene, CDR1 is SGDLS and CDR2 is YYNGEE. The CDR3, as DNA: TGTGCCAGCAGCGTAGAAGGGACTACGAACACCGGGGAGCTGTTTTTT. This gives the protein CASSVEGTTNTGELFF.

In its sample, this clonotype was seen a few times. This chain connects TRBV12-3 or TRBV12-4 to TRBJ1-1; D is uncertain. The CDR3 is 14 amino acids. Trimming left V 3 bases short and J 1 base short, with 9 bases between. As DNA, the CDR3 is TGTGCCAGCAGTTTTTATAGGGCGAACACTGAAGCTTTCTTT. It specifies CASSFYRANTEAFF.

V usage is TRBV12-5 and J usage is TRBJ2-2; the D is unclear. CDR3 length: 15 amino acids. V was trimmed by 1 base and J by 6 bases, leaving 12 bases between them. The germline gives CDR1 LGHNT, CDR2 FRNRAP. DNA of the CDR3: TGTGCTAGTGGTTTGGGGGCTCCTGGAGCCGGGGAGCTGTTTTTT. Amino acid sequence: CASGLGAPGAGELFF.

This clonotype was counted only a few times. The chain uses TRBV10-3 and TRBJ2-1; 10 bases map to TRBD2. The CDR3 runs 14 residues. Per the germline V gene, CDR1 is ENHRY and CDR2 is SYGVKD. V was pared by 8 bases and J by 7 bases, with 8 bases of the junction left unmatched. The CDR3 region has the DNA TGTGCCATCGGCCTAGCGGGAGTGGGGAATGAGCAGTTCTTC. This encodes CAIGLAGVGNEQFF.

This clonotype was picked up a small number of times. This rearrangement joins TRBV11-2 to TRBJ2-4; D remains unclear. From germline, CDR1 is SGHAT and CDR2 FQNNGV. This CDR3 has 15 residues. Trimming stripped 0 bases from V and 0 bases from J, with 6 bases between. The CDR3 spells CASSLEGLAKNIQYF. The CDR3, as DNA: TGTGCCAGCAGCTTAGAGGGCTTAGCCAAAAACATTCAGTACTTC.

This clonotype was seen a few times. This sequence joins TRBV29-1 and TRBJ2-5; 9 bases map to TRBD2. The CDR3 totals 14 residues. Germline trimming cut 4 bases from V and 5 bases from J; bases unmatched to any gene: 8. The germline gives CDR1 SQVTM, CDR2 ANQGSEA. The CDR3 DNA follows: TGCAGCGTTGGAGGGCGGGAGGGCCGTGAGACCCAGTACTTC. Protein: CSVGGREGRETQYF. The full variable domain, with the rest looked up from reference TRBV29-1 and TRBJ2-5, is SAVISQKPSRDICQRGTSLTIQCQVDSQVTMMFWYRQQPGQSLTLIATANQGSEATYESGFVIDKFPISRPNLTFSTLTVSNMSPEDSSIYLCSVGGREGRETQYFGPGTRLLVL.

This clonotype was seen only a few times. The chain employs TRBV5-1 and TRBJ2-1, with a tentative D call TRBD1 (5 bases). Germline CDR1 SGHRS, CDR2 YFSETQ. This CDR3 comprises 17 residues. V lost 2 bases and J 8 bases, leaving 23 bases between the germline ends. In nucleotides, the CDR3 is TGCGCCAGCAGCTTAGGGGAAGTGGAATGGTCTAGGCATGAGCAGTTCTTC. Translating it yields CASSLGEVEWSRHEQFF.

At least ten counts were recorded for this clonotype. The J gene is TRBJ2-3, the V gene TRBV3-1; 10 bases line up with TRBD2. Germline CDR1 reads LGHDT; CDR2 reads YNNKEL (reference sequence). Germline trimming cut 3 bases from V and 2 bases from J; bases unmatched to any gene: 8. The CDR3 length is 17 residues. In DNA, the CDR3 is TGTGCCAGCAGCCATGTTTCTAGCGGGAGCGTCACAGATACGCAGTATTTT. This translates into CASSHVSSGSVTDTQYF.

The rearrangement links TRBV5-5 to TRBJ2-6; possibly TRBD1 for D (6 bases). This CDR3 contains 18 residues. Trimming cost V 2 bases and J 2 bases, with 17 bases left between them. The V gene's germline CDR1 is SGHKS and CDR2 YYEKEE (reference sequence). The CDR3 loop is CASSFYLQGRAGANVLTF. DNA for the CDR3: TGTGCCAGCAGCTTTTATCTACAGGGTAGGGCTGGGGCCAACGTCCTGACTTTC.

This clonotype was observed a few times. The chain is built from TRBV7-8 and TRBJ2-3; 10 bases line up with TRBD1. Looked up from germline, CDR1 is SGHVS and CDR2 is FQNEAQ. This CDR3 comprises 16 residues. The junction had 8 bases not matched to a gene; V was cut back by 4 bases and J by 4 bases. The chain's CDR3 is CASSYHTGQGADTQYF. The CDR3 DNA is TGTGCCAGCAGCTACCATACAGGACAGGGGGCAGATACGCAGTATTTT.

This sequence joins TRBV10-2 and TRBJ1-6; 12 nucleotides agree with TRBD1. The V gene end was trimmed by 5 bases and the J gene end by 0 bases; junction bases not matched to a gene: 11. Looked up from germline, CDR1 is WSHSY and CDR2 is SAAADI. CDR3 length equals 20 residues. DNA of the CDR3: TGCGCCAGCAGTCTACCGGGACAGGGGGCTCAGAGCTCCTATAATTCACCCCTCCACTTT. Its translation: CASSLPGQGAQSSYNSPLHF.

The chain couples TRBV7-8 to TRBJ2-1; 10 nucleotides align to TRBD2. The CDR3 consists of 16 residues. The V gene's germline CDR1 is SGHVS and CDR2 FQNEAQ. With 4 bases clipped from V and 3 bases from J, the junction kept 6 bases outside the gene matches. CDR3 residues: CASSSLAGVFYNEQFF. Here the CDR3 DNA reads TGTGCCAGCAGCTCCCTAGCGGGAGTTTTCTACAATGAGCAGTTCTTC.

The chain recombines TRBV20-1 with TRBJ1-3; D perhaps matches TRBD1 (5 bases). CDR3 length: 14 residues. Trimming stripped 7 bases from V and 3 bases from J, with 16 bases between. Germline assignment: CDR1 DFQATT and CDR2 SNEGSKA (reference sequence). CDR3 nucleotide sequence: TGCAGTGTGCCCGGGGGGGTGTTTGGAAACACCATATATTTT. Translated: CSVPGGVFGNTIYF.

The chain joins TRBV10-3 to TRBJ2-7; 10 bases are a match to TRBD1. The V and J ends lost 4 bases and 2 bases, in that order; junction bases with no gene match: 2. Looked up from germline, CDR1 is ENHRY and CDR2 is SYGVKD. The CDR3 consists of 14 residues. Here the CDR3 reads CAISAGQGTYEQYF. CDR3 sequence (DNA): TGTGCCATCAGTGCGGGACAGGGGACCTACGAGCAGTACTTC.

The table lists this clonotype with a few counts. V gene TRBV7-2 combines with J gene TRBJ2-1; D is possibly TRBD2 (7 bases). Germline-derived CDR1 and CDR2 are SGHTA and FQGNSA. This CDR3 is built from 15 residues. Trimming took 6 bases from V and 4 from J, leaving 16 bases between them. The CDR3 bases are TGTGCCAGCAGAAAGGGGGGGGGCCCTTACAATGAGCAGTTCTTC. Protein: CASRKGGGPYNEQFF. The variable domain in full, completed from reference TRBV7-2 and TRBJ2-1, reads GAGVSQSPSNKVTEKGKDVELRCDPISGHTALYWYRQSLGQGLEFLIYFQGNSAPDKSGLPSDRFSAERTGGSVSTLTIQRTQQEDSAVYLCASRKGGGPYNEQFFGPGTRLTVL.

This clonotype appeared a few times. The rearrangement links TRBV11-3 to TRBJ2-7; TRBD2 aligns across 10 bases. Trimming at V came to 0 bases and at J to 3 bases, leaving 2 bases not matched to a gene. Germline CDR1 and CDR2: SGHNT and YENEEA. The CDR3 is 15 residues long. The CDR3 here is CASSLDSGRLYEQYF. The CDR3 DNA follows: TGTGCCAGCAGCTTAGATAGCGGGAGGCTCTACGAGCAGTACTTC.

The rearrangement joins TRBV12-3 or TRBV12-4 to TRBJ1-5; perhaps TRBD1 as D (5 bases). V was cut by 2 bases and J by 3 bases, with 14 bases left in between. The CDR3 spans 16 residues. CDR3 residues: CASSLYGQGNNQPQHF. The DNA for the CDR3 is TGTGCCAGCAGTTTATATGGCCAGGGCAACAATCAGCCCCAGCATTTT.

As regards this clonotype: An end of the junction differs from the germline gene, which may be a read error. The chain has TRBV29-1 and TRBJ2-1; 7 nucleotides agree with TRBD1. The germline gives CDR1 SQVTM, CDR2 ANQGSEA. The CDR3 contains 14 residues. CDR3 loop: CSAPPGQKYNGQFF. The CDR3 DNA reads as TGCAGCGCGCCACCGGGACAGAAATACAATGGGCAGTTCTTC.

This sequence joins TRBV28 and TRBJ2-7; D not certain. V was pared by 4 bases and J by 0 bases, with 7 bases between. The CDR3 runs to 13 residues. CDR1 is MDHEN and CDR2 is SYDVKM in the germline V gene. The DNA of the CDR3 is TGTGCCAGCAGTTCGCCACCCTCCTACGAGCAGTACTTC. Residues: CASSSPPSYEQYF.

The table lists this clonotype with a few counts. The rearrangement uses TRBV5-5 and TRBJ2-1; 14 bases map to TRBD2. V was clipped by 5 bases and J by 5 bases; unmatched bases: 12. The germline V gene encodes CDR1 SGHKS and CDR2 YYEKEE (reference sequence). CDR3 size: 18 residues. For the CDR3, the DNA is TGTGCCAGCAGTCCCAGACGGGGACTAGCGGGGGAAAACAATGAGCAGTTCTTC. It specifies CASSPRRGLAGENNEQFF.

V gene TRBV12-3 or TRBV12-4 combines with J gene TRBJ2-2, with a tentative D call TRBD2 (6 bases). The CDR3 sequence is 15 residues long. The germline V and J ends were trimmed by 3 bases and 2 bases, with 10 bases remaining between them. CDR3: CASSLGRDNTGELFF. Written as DNA, the CDR3 is TGTGCCAGCAGTTTGGGGCGGGACAACACCGGGGAGCTGTTTTTT.

The V call is TRBV10-3, the J call TRBJ1-1; a weak D match, TRBD1 (6 bases). Between the trimmed V and J ends, which lost 5 bases and 3 bases, there was a span of 10 bases. Germline CDR1 ENHRY, CDR2 SYGVKD. This CDR3 is 13 amino acids long. CDR3 sequence (DNA): TGTGCCATCAGTACAGGGAAGGACACTGAAGCTTTCTTT. Translation: CAISTGKDTEAFF.